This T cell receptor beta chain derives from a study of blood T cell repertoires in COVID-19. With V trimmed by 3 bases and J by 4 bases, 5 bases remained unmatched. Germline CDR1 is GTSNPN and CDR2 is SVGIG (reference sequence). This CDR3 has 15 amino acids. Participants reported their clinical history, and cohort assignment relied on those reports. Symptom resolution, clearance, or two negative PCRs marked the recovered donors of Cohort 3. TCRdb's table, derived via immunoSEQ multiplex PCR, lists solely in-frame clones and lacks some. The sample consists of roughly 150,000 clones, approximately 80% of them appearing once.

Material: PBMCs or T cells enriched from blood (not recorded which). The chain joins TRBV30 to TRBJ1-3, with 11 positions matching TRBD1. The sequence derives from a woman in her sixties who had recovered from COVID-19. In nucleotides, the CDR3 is TGTGCCTGGAGGGGACAGGGGGTATCCGGAAACACCATATATTTT. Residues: CAWRGQGVSGNTIYF.